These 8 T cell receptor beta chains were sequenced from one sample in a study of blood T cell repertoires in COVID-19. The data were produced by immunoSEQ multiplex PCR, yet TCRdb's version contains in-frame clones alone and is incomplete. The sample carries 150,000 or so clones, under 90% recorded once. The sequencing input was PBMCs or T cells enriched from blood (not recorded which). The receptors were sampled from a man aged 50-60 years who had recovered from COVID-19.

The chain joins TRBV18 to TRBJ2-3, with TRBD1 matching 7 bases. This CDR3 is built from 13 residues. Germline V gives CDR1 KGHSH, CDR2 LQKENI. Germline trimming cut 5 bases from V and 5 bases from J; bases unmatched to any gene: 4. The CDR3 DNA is TGTGCCAGCTCAACAGGGACAGTAGATACGCAGTATTTT. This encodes CASSTGTVDTQYF.

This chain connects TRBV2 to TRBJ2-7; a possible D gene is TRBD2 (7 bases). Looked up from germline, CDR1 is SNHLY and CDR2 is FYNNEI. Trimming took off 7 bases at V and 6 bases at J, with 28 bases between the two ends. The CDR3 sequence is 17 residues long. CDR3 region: CASTLNPGGYSAGEQYF. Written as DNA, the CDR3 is TGTGCCAGCACCCTGAATCCGGGGGGCTATAGCGCCGGCGAGCAGTACTTC.

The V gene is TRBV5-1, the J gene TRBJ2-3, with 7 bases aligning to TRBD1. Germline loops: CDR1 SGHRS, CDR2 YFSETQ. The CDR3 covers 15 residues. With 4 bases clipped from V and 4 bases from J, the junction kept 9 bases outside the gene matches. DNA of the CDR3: TGCGCCAGCAGCCCCAGACAGGGAAGAGCAGATACGCAGTATTTT. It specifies CASSPRQGRADTQYF.

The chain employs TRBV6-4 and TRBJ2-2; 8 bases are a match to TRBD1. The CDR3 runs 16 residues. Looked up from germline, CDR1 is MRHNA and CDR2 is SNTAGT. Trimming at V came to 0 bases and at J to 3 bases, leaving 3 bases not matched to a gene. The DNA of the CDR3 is TGTGCCAGCAGTGACTCTACGACAGGGGACACCGGGGAGCTGTTTTTT. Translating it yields CASSDSTTGDTGELFF.

CDR3 residues: CASSFGRGSEQYF. As DNA, the CDR3 is TGTGCCAGCAGTTTTGGCAGGGGGTCTGAGCAGTACTTC. This sequence joins TRBV27 and TRBJ2-7, with 7 bases identical to TRBD1. Germline V gene lookup returns CDR1 MNHEY and CDR2 SMNVEV (reference sequence). The CDR3 sequence is 13 residues long. With 3 bases clipped from V and 7 bases from J, the junction kept 6 bases outside the gene matches.

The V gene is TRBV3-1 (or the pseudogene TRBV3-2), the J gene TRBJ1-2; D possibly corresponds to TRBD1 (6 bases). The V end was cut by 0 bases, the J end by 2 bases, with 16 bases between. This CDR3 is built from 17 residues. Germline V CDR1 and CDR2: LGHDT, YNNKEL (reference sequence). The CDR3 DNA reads TGTGCCAGCAGCCAAGATCTGTTACAGGGACTAAACTATGGCTACACCTTC. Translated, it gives CASSQDLLQGLNYGYTF.

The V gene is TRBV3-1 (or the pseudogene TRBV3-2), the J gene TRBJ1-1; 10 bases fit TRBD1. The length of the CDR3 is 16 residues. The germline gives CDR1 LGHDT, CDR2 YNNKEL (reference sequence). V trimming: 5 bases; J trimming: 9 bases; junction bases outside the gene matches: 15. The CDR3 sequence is CASSTTAGQGPLQAFF. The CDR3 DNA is TGTGCCAGCAGCACAACGGCGGGACAGGGGCCCCTACAAGCTTTCTTT.

CDR3 coding DNA: TGTGCCAGCAGTGAGGAGGGCTGGCCGGTGACCTCCTACAATGAGCAGTTCTTC. Protein: CASSEEGWPVTSYNEQFF. The rearrangement links TRBV25-1 to TRBJ2-1, with D tentatively TRBD2 (6 bases). This CDR3 is built from 18 residues. Per the germline V gene, CDR1 is MGHDK and CDR2 is SYGVNS. Trimming shortened V by 3 bases and J by 0 bases, and 18 bases separated the two germline ends. The full variable domain, its missing parts supplied by reference TRBV25-1 and TRBJ2-1, is EADIYQTPRYLVIGTGKKITLECSQTMGHDKMYWYQQDPGMELHLIHYSYGVNSTEKGDLSSESTVSRIRTEHFPLTLESARPSHTSQYLCASSEEGWPVTSYNEQFFGPGTRLTVL.